This entry lists 10 T cell receptor beta chains sequenced from one sample in a study of CD8 T cells in Susac syndrome. RNA was extracted with the RNeasy kit, and a quantity of about 0.45 to 1 ug was reverse transcribed using random hexamers. From the immunoSEQ multiplex PCR reads, TCRdb called clonotypes with MiXCR, one entry per CDR3 protein. Of approximately 150,000 distinct CDR3 sequences in the sample, around 95% are singletons; the top ten hold around 0.12%. The specimen sequenced was CD4+ T cells from PBMCs. The origin of the receptors is a human donor with multiple sclerosis.

This clonotype was seen just once. This chain joins TRBV5-1 and TRBJ2-5; 9 bases align to TRBD1. Per germline, CDR1 SGHRS and CDR2 YFSETQ. V gave up 4 bases and J gave up 2 bases; unmatched junction bases: 12. The CDR3 covers 17 residues. The CDR3 DNA reads as TGCGCCAGCAGCACCGGAGACAGGGGGAGGGTACAAGAGACCCAGTACTTC. This encodes CASSTGDRGRVQETQYF. The entire variable domain, with the rest obtained from reference TRBV5-1 and TRBJ2-5, is as follows: KAGVTQTPRYLIKTRGQQVTLSCSPISGHRSVSWYQQTPGQGLQFLFEYFSETQRNKGNFPGRFSGRQFSNSRSEMNVSTLELGDSALYLCASSTGDRGRVQETQYFGPGTRLLVL.

The J gene is TRBJ2-1, the V gene TRBV20-1, with no clear D. Germline loops: CDR1 DFQATT, CDR2 SNEGSKA (reference sequence). This CDR3 is built from 11 residues. V lost 3 bases and J lost 10, with 10 bases in between. CDR3 sequence: CSASRPIEQFF. CDR3 DNA: TGCAGTGCTAGTCGACCCATAGAGCAGTTCTTC.

The chain has TRBV2 and TRBJ2-7, with 7 bases that match TRBD2. From germline, CDR1 is SNHLY and CDR2 FYNNEI. The V gene end was trimmed by 4 bases and the J gene end by 6 bases; junction bases not matched to a gene: 9. The CDR3 is 14 amino acids. The CDR3, as DNA: TGTGCCAGCAGTGCTTTGAGCGGGAACGCCGAGCAGTACTTC. Translation: CASSALSGNAEQYF. Full variable domain (rest looked up from reference TRBV2 and TRBJ2-7): EPEVTQTPSHQVTQMGQEVILRCVPISNHLYFYWYRQILGQKVEFLVSFYNNEISEKSEIFDDQFSVERPDGSNFTLKIRSTKLEDSAMYFCASSALSGNAEQYFGPGTRLTVT.

The V and J genes are TRBV20-1 and TRBJ1-1; no clear D. The ends were cut back, 7 bases at V and 0 bases at J, with 6 bases in the middle. This CDR3 spans 11 amino acids. The germline CDR1 and CDR2 sequences are DFQATT and SNEGSKA (reference sequence). The CDR3 DNA sequence: TGCAGTGAGGTAGTGAACACTGAAGCTTTCTTT. This codes for CSEVVNTEAFF.

This chain uses TRBV29-1 with TRBJ2-2, with 14 bases aligning to TRBD2. Germline CDR1 and CDR2: SQVTM and ANQGSEA. The junction had 5 bases not matched to a gene; V was cut back by 5 bases and J by 6 bases. CDR3 size: 15 residues. CDR3: CSVTGTSGSSGELFF. The DNA for the CDR3 is TGCAGCGTTACCGGGACTAGCGGGAGCTCCGGGGAGCTGTTTTTT.

J is TRBJ1-3 and V is TRBV5-1; the match to TRBD1 covers 8 bases. The CDR3 length is 13 residues. Germline V gives CDR1 SGHRS, CDR2 YFSETQ. The CDR3 here is CATGEAAGNTIYF. The DNA for the CDR3 is TGCGCGACAGGGGAAGCGGCCGGAAACACCATATATTTT.

The chain joins TRBV4-3 to TRBJ1-6; D may be TRBD1 (5 bases). Trimming cost V 0 bases and J 6 bases, with 18 bases left between them. This CDR3 contains 18 residues. CDR1 and CDR2 from the germline V gene are LGHNA and YSLEER. CDR3 protein: CASSQESSGAGINSPLHF. CDR3 DNA sequence: TGCGCCAGCAGCCAAGAGTCTTCGGGAGCAGGGATTAATTCACCCCTCCACTTT.

This clonotype is a singleton in its sample. V gene TRBV18 combines with J gene TRBJ1-1; D not certain. The CDR3 contains 16 residues. Between the trimmed V and J ends, which lost 6 bases and 4 bases, there was a span of 21 bases. The germline V gene encodes CDR1 KGHSH and CDR2 LQKENI. The CDR3 nucleotides read TGTGCCAGCTCGCCCACAGTCCGGGAGGGAGGCACTGAAGCTTTCTTT. It translates to CASSPTVREGGTEAFF.

V usage is TRBV29-1 and J usage is TRBJ2-6; 8 nucleotides agree with TRBD1. In germline, CDR1 is SQVTM, CDR2 ANQGSEA. This CDR3 has 16 residues. J lost 0 bases, V lost 5 bases, and 6 bases had no gene match. CDR3 protein: CSVLTGEASGANVLTF. In DNA form, the CDR3 reads TGCAGCGTTCTGACAGGGGAGGCCTCTGGGGCCAACGTCCTGACTTTC.

This clonotype was seen once. The genes are TRBV30 and TRBJ2-7, with 7 bases that match TRBD1. The ends lost 7 bases at V and 0 bases at J; junction bases unmatched: 9. The CDR3 has 14 amino acids. Germline CDR1 reads GTSNPN; CDR2 reads SVGIG (reference sequence). The CDR3: CAFGKTGVSYEQYF. The CDR3, as DNA: TGTGCCTTCGGCAAAACAGGGGTCTCCTACGAGCAGTACTTC.